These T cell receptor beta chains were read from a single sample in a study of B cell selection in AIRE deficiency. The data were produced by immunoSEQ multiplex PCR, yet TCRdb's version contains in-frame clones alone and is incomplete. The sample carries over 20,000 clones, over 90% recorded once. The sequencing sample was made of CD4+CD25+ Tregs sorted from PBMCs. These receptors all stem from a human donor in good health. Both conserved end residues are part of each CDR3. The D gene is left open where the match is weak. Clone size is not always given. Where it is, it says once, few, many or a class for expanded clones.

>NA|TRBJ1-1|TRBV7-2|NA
CASSRLWVTRNTEAFF
TGTGCCAGCAGCCGGCTGTGGGTGACCCGGAACACTGAAGCTTTCTTT
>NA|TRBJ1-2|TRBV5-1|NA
CASSLDPNYGYTF
TGCGCCAGCAGCTTGGATCCTAACTATGGCTACACCTTC
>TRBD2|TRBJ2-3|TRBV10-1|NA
CASSALAARGDTQYF
TGCGCCAGCAGTGCACTAGCGGCTCGCGGAGATACGCAGTATTTT
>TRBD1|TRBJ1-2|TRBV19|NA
CASSRTGYGYTF
TGTGCCAGTAGTCGGACAGGGTACGGCTACACCTTC
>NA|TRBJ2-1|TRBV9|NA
CASSPRERYNEQFF
TGTGCCAGCAGCCCTCGCGAAAGATACAATGAGCAGTTCTTC
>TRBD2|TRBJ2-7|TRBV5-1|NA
CASSLTSAGYEQYF
TGCGCCAGCAGCTTAACTAGCGCAGGCTACGAGCAGTACTTC
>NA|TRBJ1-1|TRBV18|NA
CASSPHTGGLEAFF
TGTGCCAGCTCACCGCACACCGGGGGGCTTGAAGCTTTCTTT
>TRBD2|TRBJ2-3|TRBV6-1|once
CASSRLAGAQDTQYF
TGTGCCAGCAGCCGACTAGCGGGGGCCCAAGATACGCAGTATTTT
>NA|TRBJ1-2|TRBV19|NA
CASSSPQGRSGYGYTF
TGTGCCAGTAGTTCCCCCCAGGGGCGTAGTGGCTATGGCTACACCTTC
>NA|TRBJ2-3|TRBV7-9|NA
CASSLGGIADTQYF
TGTGCCAGCAGCTTAGGGGGGATAGCAGATACGCAGTATTTT
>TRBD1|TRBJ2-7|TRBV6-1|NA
CASRKDRDAYEQYF
TGTGCCAGCAGGAAGGACAGGGATGCTTACGAGCAGTACTTC
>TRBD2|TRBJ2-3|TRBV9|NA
CASSVAVGTSGGAWDTQYF
TGTGCCAGCAGCGTAGCGGTGGGTACTAGCGGGGGGGCCTGGGATACGCAGTATTTT
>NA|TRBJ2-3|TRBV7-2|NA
CASSKEPASADTQYF
TGTGCCAGCAGTAAAGAACCGGCTAGCGCAGATACGCAGTATTTT
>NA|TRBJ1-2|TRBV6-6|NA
CASSNQGSRGYGYTF
TGTGCCAGCAGTAATCAGGGGTCACGGGGCTATGGCTACACCTTC
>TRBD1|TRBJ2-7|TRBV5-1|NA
CASSLARGGTYEQYF
TGCGCCAGCAGCTTGGCCAGAGGGGGCACGTACGAGCAGTACTTC
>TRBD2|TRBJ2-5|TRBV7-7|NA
CASSPPAGGNQETQYF
TGTGCCAGCAGCCCCCCAGCGGGGGGAAACCAAGAGACCCAGTACTTC
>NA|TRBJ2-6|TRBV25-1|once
CASSTSGANVLTF
TGTGCCAGCAGTACTTCTGGGGCCAACGTCCTGACTTTC
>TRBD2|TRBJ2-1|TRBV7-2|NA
CASSPPGTSRNEQFF
TGTGCCAGCAGCCCCCCCGGGACTAGCCGCAATGAGCAGTTCTTC
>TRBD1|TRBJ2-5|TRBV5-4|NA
CASSSGQRLETQYF
TGTGCCAGCAGCTCGGGACAGCGGTTGGAGACCCAGTACTTC
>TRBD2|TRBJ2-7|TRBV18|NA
CASATSGRSGEQYF
TGTGCCAGCGCGACTAGCGGGAGATCGGGCGAGCAGTACTTC
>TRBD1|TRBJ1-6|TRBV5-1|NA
CASSPWGAGGRSYNSPLHF
TGCGCCAGCAGCCCGTGGGGGGCAGGGGGCAGATCCTATAATTCACCCCTCCACTTT
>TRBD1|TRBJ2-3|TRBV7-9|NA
CASSSGQGGPRVKQYF
TGTGCCAGCAGCTCCGGACAGGGAGGTCCAAGGGTAAAGCAGTATTTT
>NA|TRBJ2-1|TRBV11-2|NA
CASSVLVNNEQFF
TGTGCCAGCAGCGTACTAGTAAACAATGAGCAGTTCTTC
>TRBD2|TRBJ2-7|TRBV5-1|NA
CASSLERPSGSNYEQYF
TGCGCCAGCAGCTTGGAGAGGCCTAGCGGGAGTAACTACGAGCAGTACTTC